The rows below give T cell receptor beta chains drawn from one sample of a study of cytomegalovirus exposure and HLA in healthy donors. Profiled with immunoSEQ multiplex PCR; TCRdb holds only in-frame clones, not every one. Altogether approximately 120,000 clones are present, 69% being singletons, with the ten largest covering approximately 5.4%. The sequencing input was PBMCs. Receptors were obtained from a woman between 65 and 79 years old in good health and CMV-seropositive. The CDR3 runs from the conserved cysteine through the conserved F or W. D genes are given only for firm matches. Size values are once, few and many counts, or a class for expanded clones, and some rows have none.

v_call: TRBV6-6
j_call: TRBJ1-2
d_call: NA
clone_size: NA
cdr3_nt: TGTGCCAGCAGTTACTCGAATAATGGCAGGGATGGCTACACCTTC
cdr3_aa: CASSYSNNGRDGYTF

v_call: TRBV7-2
j_call: TRBJ2-7
d_call: NA
clone_size: NA
cdr3_nt: TGTGCCAGCAGTAGGGACTCCAACTCCTACGAGCAGTACTTC
cdr3_aa: CASSRDSNSYEQYF

v_call: TRBV7-2
j_call: TRBJ2-3
d_call: NA
clone_size: once
cdr3_nt: TGTGCCAGCAGCTCCGGTACCACAGATACGCAGTATTTT
cdr3_aa: CASSSGTTDTQYF

v_call: TRBV27
j_call: TRBJ1-1
d_call: NA
clone_size: NA
cdr3_nt: TGTGCCACCTCTTCTCAGGGAGGCAACACTGAAGCTTTCTTT
cdr3_aa: CATSSQGGNTEAFF

v_call: TRBV7-9
j_call: TRBJ1-2
d_call: NA
clone_size: NA
cdr3_nt: TGTGCCGTACCAGGCTCCAAGACTAACTATGGCTACACCTTC
cdr3_aa: CAVPGSKTNYGYTF

v_call: TRBV7-6
j_call: TRBJ2-5
d_call: TRBD2
clone_size: NA
cdr3_nt: TGTGCCAGCAGCCTCGGGACTAGCGGGGGAATAGAGACCCAGTACTTC
cdr3_aa: CASSLGTSGGIETQYF

v_call: TRBV5-4
j_call: TRBJ2-1
d_call: TRBD2
clone_size: NA
cdr3_nt: TGTGCCAGCAGCTGGCCGGGGGGGGGCGGGAATGAGCAGTTCTTC
cdr3_aa: CASSWPGGGGNEQFF

v_call: TRBV4-1
j_call: TRBJ2-1
d_call: NA
clone_size: NA
cdr3_nt: TGCGCCAGCAGCCAAGACGGGACTCCCTTTCCAGAGCAGTTCTTC
cdr3_aa: CASSQDGTPFPEQFF

v_call: TRBV6-5
j_call: TRBJ1-5
d_call: TRBD1
clone_size: NA
cdr3_nt: TGTGCCAGCAGTACAGGGGGCGCCGGACAGCCCCAGCATTTT
cdr3_aa: CASSTGGAGQPQHF

v_call: TRBV10-3
j_call: TRBJ2-2
d_call: TRBD2
clone_size: NA
cdr3_nt: TGTGCCATCAGTGAGTCGCTAGCGGGGGGCACCGGGGAGCTGTTTTTT
cdr3_aa: CAISESLAGGTGELFF

v_call: TRBV5-1
j_call: TRBJ2-7
d_call: TRBD1
clone_size: NA
cdr3_nt: TGCGCCAGCAGCGCTGAGGGGGCGCAGTACGAGCAGTACTTC
cdr3_aa: CASSAEGAQYEQYF

v_call: TRBV6-5
j_call: TRBJ2-1
d_call: TRBD2
clone_size: NA
cdr3_nt: TGTGCCAGCAGTTCATTAGCGGGGGGTTCCTACAATGAGCAGTTCTTC
cdr3_aa: CASSSLAGGSYNEQFF

v_call: TRBV6-6
j_call: TRBJ1-2
d_call: TRBD1
clone_size: NA
cdr3_nt: TGTGCCAGCAGCCCCGGAGCCGGACAGGCTCGAGGCTACACCTTC
cdr3_aa: CASSPGAGQARGYTF

v_call: TRBV5-4
j_call: TRBJ1-2
d_call: TRBD1
clone_size: NA
cdr3_nt: TGTGCCAGCAGCTTGGTAGCCGGGACAGGGCGCTATGGCTACACCTTC
cdr3_aa: CASSLVAGTGRYGYTF

v_call: TRBV30
j_call: TRBJ1-3
d_call: TRBD1
clone_size: NA
cdr3_nt: TGTGCCTGGAGTACGACACGGACAGGGATCTCTGGAAACACCATATATTTT
cdr3_aa: CAWSTTRTGISGNTIYF

v_call: TRBV7-9
j_call: TRBJ1-4
d_call: NA
clone_size: NA
cdr3_nt: TGTGCCAGCAGCTTGACACCGCATGGACTCGAAAAACTGTTTTTT
cdr3_aa: CASSLTPHGLEKLFF

v_call: TRBV6-1
j_call: TRBJ1-2
d_call: NA
clone_size: NA
cdr3_nt: TGTGCCAGCAGTGAACCTAGGAAACAGGGACCCCAGGGGTTTGGCTACACCTTC
cdr3_aa: CASSEPRKQGPQGFGYTF

v_call: TRBV5-6
j_call: TRBJ1-1
d_call: TRBD1
clone_size: NA
cdr3_nt: TGTGCCAGCAGCTGGGGACAGGGGACGAACACTGAAGCTTTCTTT
cdr3_aa: CASSWGQGTNTEAFF

v_call: TRBV7-2
j_call: TRBJ2-7
d_call: NA
clone_size: NA
cdr3_nt: TGTGCCAGCAGCTTAGCGCACGGGGGAACCTACGAGCAGTACTTC
cdr3_aa: CASSLAHGGTYEQYF